Below, 10 T cell receptor beta chains from the same sample are listed, as sequenced in a study of T cell responses to AZD1222 COVID-19 vaccine. Sequencing was performed with immunoSEQ multiplex PCR; in TCRdb, only in-frame clones are kept and a portion is missing. There are some 280,000 clones in the sample; about 94% occur only once, and 0.5% to 0.65% lies in the top ten. Sequenced material: peripheral blood, taken 28 days after the second AZD1222 dose. The receptor set was obtained from an adult who received the AZD1222 COVID-19 vaccine.

The chain joins TRBV5-1 to TRBJ2-5; D call uncertain. The CDR3 loop spans 12 amino acids. Trimming removed 4 bases at V and 5 bases at J, with 9 bases between. Germline V lookup: CDR1 SGHRS, CDR2 YFSETQ. The CDR3 region is CASSPTRETQYF. The DNA of the CDR3 is TGCGCCAGCAGCCCAACCAGGGAGACCCAGTACTTC.

The CDR3 sequence is CASSLRRVSTYEQYF. In DNA form, the CDR3 reads TGTGCCAGCAGCTTAAGACGCGTCAGTACCTACGAGCAGTACTTC. The chain recombines TRBV7-3 with TRBJ2-7; no firm D call. This CDR3 spans 15 amino acids. Germline lookup yields CDR1 SGHTA and CDR2 FQGTGA. V gave up 1 base and J gave up 2 bases, with 12 bases separating them. Looking up the rest from reference TRBV7-3 and TRBJ2-7 gives the full variable domain: GAGVSQTPSNKVTEKGKYVELRCDPISGHTALYWYRQSLGQGPEFLIYFQGTGAADDSGLPNDRFFAVRPEGSVSTLKIQRTERGDSAVYLCASSLRRVSTYEQYFGPGTRLTVT.

This clone was counted a few times. The chain carries TRBV2 and TRBJ2-7; D is unresolved. Trimming removed 6 bases from V and 3 bases from J, with 9 bases in between. Germline assignment: CDR1 SNHLY and CDR2 FYNNEI. The CDR3 sequence is 12 residues long. CDR3: CASRRPLYEQYF. CDR3 sequence (DNA): TGTGCCAGCAGAAGGCCCCTCTACGAGCAGTACTTC. Complete variable domain (other parts from reference TRBV2 and TRBJ2-7): EPEVTQTPSHQVTQMGQEVILRCVPISNHLYFYWYRQILGQKVEFLVSFYNNEISEKSEIFDDQFSVERPDGSNFTLKIRSTKLEDSAMYFCASRRPLYEQYFGPGTRLTVT.

This sequence joins TRBV5-1 and TRBJ1-3; maybe TRBD1 (6 bases). Germline values: CDR1 SGHRS, CDR2 YFSETQ. The CDR3 spans 15 residues. Trimming left V 4 bases short and J 4 bases short, with 15 bases between. The CDR3, as DNA: TGCGCCAGCAGCACCCAGGGGTTGAGGGGAAACACCATATATTTT. Protein product: CASSTQGLRGNTIYF.

This sequence joins TRBV20-1 and TRBJ1-1, with D unclear. The CDR3 loop spans 11 amino acids. The germline gives CDR1 DFQATT, CDR2 SNEGSKA (reference sequence). The CDR3 bases are TGCAGGACACGGATGAACACTGAAGCTTTCTTT. Translating gives CRTRMNTEAFF.

This chain joins TRBV28 and TRBJ2-7; TRBD2 matches at 7 bases. V lost 6 bases to trimming and J lost 7 bases; unmatched junction nucleotides: 6. Germline loops: CDR1 MDHEN, CDR2 SYDVKM. This CDR3 contains 12 residues. CDR3 amino acids: CASSSTSDEQYF. The DNA of the CDR3 is TGTGCCAGCAGCTCTACTAGCGATGAGCAGTACTTC. The full variable domain, completed using reference TRBV28 and TRBJ2-7, is DVKVTQSSRYLVKRTGEKVFLECVQDMDHENMFWYRQDPGLGLRLIYFSYDVKMKEKGDIPEGYSVSREKKERFSLILESASTNQTSMYLCASSSTSDEQYFGPGTRLTVT.

The chain couples TRBV5-4 to TRBJ1-1; no reliable D call. The CDR3 is 15 residues long. In germline, CDR1 is SGHNT, CDR2 YYREEE (reference sequence). V was shortened by 1 base and J by 1 base, with 11 bases between the two germline ends. The CDR3 nucleotides are TGTGCCAGCAGCTTGTTGAGAGAAAGGAACACTGAAGCTTTCTTT. It translates to CASSLLRERNTEAFF.

This sequence joins TRBV2 and TRBJ1-1; the match to TRBD1 covers 9 bases. The trim removed 5 bases at V and 6 bases at J, leaving 22 bases unmatched. From germline, CDR1 is SNHLY and CDR2 FYNNEI. The CDR3 is 19 residues long. CDR3 sequence reads: CASSQSPHSGTGKFAEAFF. The CDR3, as DNA: TGTGCCAGCAGTCAATCCCCTCACTCCGGGACAGGGAAGTTCGCTGAAGCTTTCTTT.

The V and J genes are TRBV3-1 (or the pseudogene TRBV3-2) and TRBJ2-7; D unresolved. CDR1 LGHDT and CDR2 YNNKEL come from the germline V gene (reference sequence). The germline V and J ends were trimmed by 4 bases and 3 bases, with 22 bases remaining between them. The CDR3 loop spans 17 amino acids. As DNA, the CDR3 is TGTGCCAGCAGCCCCCCCCCGAAAGCCAGATCCAACTACGAGCAGTACTTC. This codes for CASSPPPKARSNYEQYF.

The gene calls are TRBV28 and TRBJ1-6; TRBD1 is a possible D gene (6 bases). This CDR3 contains 15 residues. The germline gives CDR1 MDHEN, CDR2 SYDVKM. The V end lost 6 bases, the J end lost 4 bases, and 13 bases lay between the germline ends. CDR3 sequence (DNA): TGTGCCAGCAGGGCGGGGCAGGGGTATAATTCACCCCTCCACTTT. The encoded protein is CASRAGQGYNSPLHF.